A selection of T cell receptor beta chains follows, all from one sample in a study of cytomegalovirus exposure and HLA in healthy donors. TCRdb keeps only in-frame clones here, not all; method: immunoSEQ multiplex PCR. The sample includes about 150,000 clones, 74% seen only once; the top ten take 2% to 2.5%. The sequenced sample consisted of PBMCs. The source of these receptors is a man aged 30 to 45 in good health and CMV-seronegative. CDR3s include the opening cysteine and the closing phenylalanine or tryptophan. The D gene is left open where the match is weak. The size field is filled for only some rows; it gives once, few, many or a size class.

j_call clone_size d_call v_call cdr3_nt cdr3_aa
TRBJ2-1 - - TRBV11-2 TGTGCCAGCAGCCTGGGGGGGCAAAATGAGCAGTTCTTC CASSLGGQNEQFF
TRBJ2-2 - - TRBV6-1 TGTGCCAGCAGTGAATCCACCCCAGGGACCGGGGAGCTGTTTTTT CASSESTPGTGELFF
TRBJ1-2 - - TRBV27 TGTGCCAGCAGTTTGACCAAGGGGTATGGCTACACCTTC CASSLTKGYGYTF
TRBJ1-3 few - TRBV7-9 TGTGCCAGCAGCTTAAGGGAGGCTGGAAACACCATATATTTT CASSLREAGNTIYF
TRBJ2-1 few TRBD2 TRBV5-5 TGTGCCAGCAGCTCTTTGGGGACTAGACGCTACAATGAGCAGTTCTTC CASSSLGTRRYNEQFF
TRBJ2-7 - - TRBV28 TGTGCCAGCAGTTTCCCCCGGGGCGAGCAGTACTTC CASSFPRGEQYF
TRBJ2-7 - TRBD2 TRBV7-2 TGTGCCAGCAGCCCCCCCCTAGGGAGGGGCGACGAGCAGTACTTC CASSPPLGRGDEQYF
TRBJ1-2 - - TRBV30 TGTGCCTGGGCCCTGGGCAACTACTATGGCTACACCTTC CAWALGNYYGYTF
TRBJ2-3 - - TRBV28 TGTGCCAGCAGACATATCGGGGGGCTCACAGATACGCAGTATTTT CASRHIGGLTDTQYF
TRBJ1-4 - TRBD1 TRBV14 TGTGCCAGCAGCCAGGCCGGGACAGGCCTCAATGAAAAACTGTTTTTT CASSQAGTGLNEKLFF
TRBJ1-2 few - TRBV6-6 TGTGCCAGCAGTTACGTGGTGGAGAACTATGGCTACACCTTC CASSYVVENYGYTF
TRBJ1-3 - - TRBV18 TGTGCCAGCTCACCGCAACCCGGCGGGGGCGTCTCTGGAAACACCATATATTTT CASSPQPGGGVSGNTIYF
TRBJ2-3 - TRBD2 TRBV29-1 TGCAGCGTGGGACTAGCGGGGGGCACAGATACGCAGTATTTT CSVGLAGGTDTQYF
TRBJ2-7 - - TRBV29-1 TGCAGCGTCCTCGCGGAGGGTCAAAGCTACGAGCAGTACTTC CSVLAEGQSYEQYF
TRBJ1-1 - - TRBV7-9 TGTGCCAGCAGCACCTCAGGGAACACTGAAGCTTTCTTT CASSTSGNTEAFF
TRBJ2-7 - TRBD1 TRBV4-1 TGCGCCAGCAGCCAAGAGAACAGGGGATATGACGAGCAGTACTTC CASSQENRGYDEQYF
TRBJ2-2 - - TRBV25-1 TGTGCCAGCAGTCGGAACACCGGGGAGCTGTTTTTT CASSRNTGELFF
TRBJ2-2 - - TRBV7-3 TGTGCCAGCAGCCCAGGTCTCACCGGGGAGCTGTTTTTT CASSPGLTGELFF
TRBJ1-2 - TRBD1 TRBV6-5 TGTGCCAGCAGCGGACAGGGGGCCGGAGTATATGGCTACACCTTC CASSGQGAGVYGYTF
TRBJ2-5 - TRBD1 TRBV9 TGTGCCAGCAGCACCTGGACAGGGGGAGAGACCCAGTACTTC CASSTWTGGETQYF
TRBJ1-1 - - TRBV18 TGTGCCAGCTCACCCGCGGGGGGTTTTGAAGCTTTCTTT CASSPAGGFEAFF
TRBJ2-5 - - TRBV7-3 TGTGCCAGCAGCAGGGGGGGTGGTGAGACCCAGTACTTC CASSRGGGETQYF
TRBJ1-1 - TRBD1 TRBV27 TGTGCCAGCAGTCTCAGGACAGGAGCGATTGAAGCTTTCTTT CASSLRTGAIEAFF
TRBJ1-5 - - TRBV30 TGTGCCTGGAGTATGTCAGGGGATCAGCCCCAGCATTTT CAWSMSGDQPQHF
TRBJ2-7 - - TRBV23-1 TGCGCCAGCAGTCAATCGAGGCACCTTATGGAGCAGTACTTC CASSQSRHLMEQYF
TRBJ2-1 few TRBD2 TRBV5-4 TGTGCCAGCAGCTTGGCGCCAGCGGGGGGTTACAATGAGCAGTTCTTC CASSLAPAGGYNEQFF
TRBJ2-7 - - TRBV4-1 TGCGCCAGCAGCCTGACAGCCATTGGGCCTGTCGAGCAGTACTTC CASSLTAIGPVEQYF
TRBJ2-1 - TRBD1 TRBV4-1 TGCGCCAGCAGCCTTTTAAGCTTGCCAGGGGGCAATGAGCAGTTCTTC CASSLLSLPGGNEQFF
TRBJ2-1 - - TRBV7-9 TGTGCCAGCAGCTTAGCTAGGGGCTACAATGAGCAGTTCTTC CASSLARGYNEQFF
TRBJ1-1 - TRBD1 TRBV5-3 TGTGCCAGAACCGGACAGGGGGCGACTGAAGCTTTCTTT CARTGQGATEAFF
TRBJ1-2 - - TRBV28 TGTGCCAGCAGTTTTGGGTCAGCGTCAGACGTCGTCTATGGCTACACCTTC CASSFGSASDVVYGYTF
TRBJ2-5 - - TRBV6-5 TGTGCCAGCAGTTACTCGTACTCACAAGAGACCCAGTACTTC CASSYSYSQETQYF
TRBJ1-1 few TRBD1 TRBV5-4 TGTGCCAGCAGCCTTGGACAGGGTGGGGCGAACACTGAAGCTTTCTTT CASSLGQGGANTEAFF
TRBJ2-5 - - TRBV2 TGTGCCAGCCGACGGGAGTCGGGGGAGCAGTACTTC CASRRESGEQYF
TRBJ1-1 few - TRBV5-1 TGCGCCAGCAGCTTGGCCGGGACAAAGAACACTGAAGCTTTCTTT CASSLAGTKNTEAFF
TRBJ1-1 - - TRBV4-2 TGTGCCAGCAGCCAAGGCTCAGAGGACACTGAAGCTTTCTTT CASSQGSEDTEAFF
TRBJ1-2 - TRBD1 TRBV6-1 TGTGCCAGCGGGGACAGGGGGCGCGGTGGCTACACCTTC CASGDRGRGGYTF
TRBJ1-3 few - TRBV9 TGTGCCAGCAGCGTAGGCGGGACTGGAAACACCATATATTTT CASSVGGTGNTIYF
TRBJ2-2 - - TRBV6-5 TGTGCCAGCAGGCGTACCGGGGAGCTGTTTTTT CASRRTGELFF
TRBJ2-7 - TRBD1 TRBV27 TGTGCCAGCAGTTCGACAGGGCGCGAGCAGTACTTC CASSSTGREQYF
TRBJ1-1 - - TRBV2 TGTGCCAGCAGGACAGGCGTCGAACGAACTGAAGCTTTCTTT CASRTGVERTEAFF
TRBJ2-7 - TRBD2 TRBV28 TGTGCCAGCAGGTCAAGCGGGGGCCCCTCCTACGAGCAGTACTTC CASRSSGGPSYEQYF
TRBJ1-2 - - TRBV6-5 TGTGCCAGCAGTTTGGGAGGGATAATGGGTAACTATGGCTACACCTTC CASSLGGIMGNYGYTF
TRBJ2-3 - - TRBV27 TGTGCCAGCGGCGAAAACCGGGAGAGTGGGCAGTATTTT CASGENRESGQYF
TRBJ2-1 - TRBD2 TRBV5-4 TGTGCCAGCAGTACACTAGCGGGGGGGGACAATGAGCAGTTCTTC CASSTLAGGDNEQFF
TRBJ2-3 - TRBD2 TRBV4-2 TGTGCCAGCAGCCAATTCGGGGGGAGCACAGATACGCAGTATTTT CASSQFGGSTDTQYF
TRBJ2-7 - TRBD1 TRBV14 TGTGCCAGCAGCCTCACTACCCCGGACAGGGGGCTGTACGAGCAGTACTTC CASSLTTPDRGLYEQYF
TRBJ2-7 - - TRBV27 TGTGCCAGCAGTTTAGGGGCAGGAAAGCAGTACTTC CASSLGAGKQYF
TRBJ1-2 - TRBD1 TRBV6-7 TGTGCCAGCAGTTACCCCGGGACAGCTAACTATGGCTACACCTTC CASSYPGTANYGYTF
TRBJ2-5 - - TRBV6-1 TGTGCCAGCAGTGAACTGGGGGGATGGGAGACCCAGTACTTC CASSELGGWETQYF
TRBJ1-1 - - TRBV5-1 TGCGCCAGCAGCTTGGGAGGGGGACTATCCGAAGCTTTCTTT CASSLGGGLSEAFF
TRBJ1-1 - - TRBV9 TGTGCCAGCAGCACACATCGTAACACTGAAGCTTTCTTT CASSTHRNTEAFF
TRBJ1-6 once - TRBV6-1 TGTGCCAGCAGTGAACAGGGGTCCTATAATTCACCCCTCCACTTT CASSEQGSYNSPLHF
TRBJ2-1 few - TRBV6-6 TGTGCCAGCAGTTACCCCGGGGATGTGAAGTTCTTC CASSYPGDVKFF
TRBJ2-7 - - TRBV13 TGTGCCAGCAGCTCCCTCCGGGAGCAGTACTTC CASSSLREQYF
TRBJ2-6 - - TRBV28 TGTGCCAGCAGCTCGGGGCGAACAGGGAGTTTCTCTCCCGGGGCCAACGTCCTGACTTTC CASSSGRTGSFSPGANVLTF
TRBJ2-7 - - TRBV6-1 TGTGCCAGCAGTGACGGAGGGGGCCACGAGCAGTACTTC CASSDGGGHEQYF
TRBJ1-3 - TRBD1 TRBV6-6 TGTGCCAGCAGAGGACAGGGGGGAAACACCATATATTTT CASRGQGGNTIYF
TRBJ1-5 - TRBD1 TRBV2 TGTGCCAGCGGCCGGGACAGCCTCAATCAGCCCCAGCATTTT CASGRDSLNQPQHF